This TCR beta chain derives from a study of metastatic and nonmetastatic thyroid tumors. At the level of the study: Blood and tumor or nodule tissue repertoires from malignant and benign thyroid patients were compared.

Before thyroid surgery, none of the patients had received any treatment. Unmatched junction bases numbered 2, after V lost 5 bases and J lost 1 base. This CDR3 has 16 amino acids. From germline, CDR1 is MDHEN and CDR2 SYDVKM. TCRdb re-analyzed the PCR reads through MiXCR. This table has about 28,000 clones, about 16% appearing once. This TCR was recovered from a female donor with papillary thyroid cancer or a benign thyroid nodule (not recorded which). Some clones in this sample may be carry-over from other donors' samples. Material: blood. The rearrangement links TRBV28 to TRBJ2-2, with 12 nucleotides matching TRBD2. The CDR3 is CASSKGLAGNTGELFF. The CDR3 DNA follows: TGTGCCAGCAGTAAGGGACTAGCGGGGAACACCGGGGAGCTGTTTTTT.